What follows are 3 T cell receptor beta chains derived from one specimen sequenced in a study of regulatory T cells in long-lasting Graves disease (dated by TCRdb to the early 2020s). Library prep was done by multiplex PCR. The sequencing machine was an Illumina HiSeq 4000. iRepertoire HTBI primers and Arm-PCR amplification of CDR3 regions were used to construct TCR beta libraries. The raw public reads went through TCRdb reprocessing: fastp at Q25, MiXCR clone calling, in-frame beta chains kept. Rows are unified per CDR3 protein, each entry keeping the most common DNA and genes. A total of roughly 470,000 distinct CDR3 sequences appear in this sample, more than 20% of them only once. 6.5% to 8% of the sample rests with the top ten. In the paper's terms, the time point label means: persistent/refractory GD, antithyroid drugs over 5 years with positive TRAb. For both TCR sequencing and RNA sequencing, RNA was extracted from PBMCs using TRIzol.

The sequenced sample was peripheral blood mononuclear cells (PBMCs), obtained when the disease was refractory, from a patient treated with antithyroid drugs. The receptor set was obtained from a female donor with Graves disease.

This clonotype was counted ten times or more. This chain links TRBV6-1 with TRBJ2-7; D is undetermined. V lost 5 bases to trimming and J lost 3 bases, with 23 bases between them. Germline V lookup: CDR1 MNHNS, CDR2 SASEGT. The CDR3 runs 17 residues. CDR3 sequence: CASSKGTPPSGSYEQYF. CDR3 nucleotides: TGTGCCAGCAGTAAGGGAACACCACCCTCGGGCAGCTACGAGCAGTACTTC.

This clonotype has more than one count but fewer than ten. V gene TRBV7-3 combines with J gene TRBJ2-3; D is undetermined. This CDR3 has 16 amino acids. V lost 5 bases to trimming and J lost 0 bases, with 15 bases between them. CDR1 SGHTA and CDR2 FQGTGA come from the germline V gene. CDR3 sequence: CASSPFTGASTDTQYF. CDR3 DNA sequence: TGTGCCAGCAGCCCCTTCACCGGAGCTAGCACAGATACGCAGTATTTT.

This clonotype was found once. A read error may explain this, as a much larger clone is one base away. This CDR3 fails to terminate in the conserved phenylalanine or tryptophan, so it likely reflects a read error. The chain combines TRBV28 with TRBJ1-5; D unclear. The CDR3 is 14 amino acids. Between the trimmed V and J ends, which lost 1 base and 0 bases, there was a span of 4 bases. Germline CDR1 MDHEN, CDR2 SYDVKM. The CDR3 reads CASSLSDSNQPQHL. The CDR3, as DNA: TGTGCCAGCAGTTTATCTGATAGCAATCAGCCCCAGCATCTT.